Listed below are T cell receptor beta chains from one sample, sequenced in a study of CD8+CD57+ T cells in acquired aplastic anemia. MiXCR, applied by TCRdb to the reads, yields one record per CDR3 protein. The sample includes about 40,000 distinct CDR3 sequences, 63% of them seen just once. Sequencing used sorted CD4+, CD8+, or CD8+CD57+ T cells (not recorded which) from PBMCs. All receptors come from a human donor with aplastic anemia. CDR3s include the opening cysteine and the closing phenylalanine or tryptophan. A D gene is named only where the DNA matches it firmly. Where a row states a size, it is once, few, many or the class of an expanded clone; other rows omit it.

NA,TRBJ2-1,TRBV25-1,NA,CASSGQGNEQFF,TGTGCCAGCAGTGGGCAGGGCAATGAGCAGTTCTTC
NA,TRBJ2-1,TRBV25-1,NA,CASSPANPTEQFF,TGTGCCAGCAGTCCGGCTAACCCGACAGAGCAGTTCTTC
NA,TRBJ1-2,TRBV25-1,NA,CASSEFGQSYGYTF,TGTGCCAGCAGTGAGTTCGGACAGAGCTATGGCTACACCTTC
NA,TRBJ1-1,TRBV7-3,many,CASRWGVNTEAFF,TGTGCCAGCAGGTGGGGGGTGAACACTGAAGCTTTCTTT
TRBD1,TRBJ1-1,TRBV6-1,NA,CASSQDRVATEAFF,TGTGCCAGCAGTCAGGACAGGGTGGCCACTGAAGCTTTCTTT
NA,TRBJ1-5,TRBV2,NA,CASSEGDEVGQPQHF,TGTGCCAGCAGTGAGGGTGACGAGGTAGGACAGCCCCAGCATTTT
TRBD1,TRBJ2-7,TRBV9,NA,CASSVEGQGGEQYF,TGTGCCAGCAGCGTAGAGGGACAGGGGGGCGAGCAGTACTTC
TRBD2,TRBJ2-7,TRBV6-2/TRBV6-3,once,CASRTKTSGNYEQYF,TGTGCCAGCAGGACGAAGACTAGCGGTAACTACGAGCAGTACTTC
TRBD1,TRBJ2-1,TRBV7-7,NA,CASSLGGRDEQFF,TGTGCTAGCAGCTTAGGGGGCAGGGATGAGCAGTTCTTC
NA,TRBJ2-3,TRBV7-8,few,CASSPSVSTDTQYF,TGTGCCAGCAGCCCGTCCGTGAGCACAGATACGCAGTATTTT
TRBD1,TRBJ2-5,TRBV15,NA,CATSKDREETQYF,TGTGCCACCAGCAAGGACAGGGAAGAGACCCAGTACTTC
TRBD1,TRBJ1-2,TRBV6-1,few,CASSPDRGRAGYTF,TGTGCCAGCAGCCCGGACAGGGGGCGCGCTGGCTACACCTTC
TRBD2,TRBJ2-7,TRBV4-3,once,CASSQEISGGAYEQYF,TGCGCCAGCAGCCAAGAGATTAGCGGGGGGGCCTACGAGCAGTACTTC
NA,TRBJ1-1,TRBV20-1,NA,CSAKGNTEAFF,TGCAGTGCTAAGGGTAACACTGAAGCTTTCTTT
NA,TRBJ2-2,TRBV7-6,many,CASSSGGGTGELFF,TGTGCCAGCAGCTCTGGGGGCGGGACCGGGGAGCTGTTTTTT
NA,TRBJ1-4,TRBV29-1,NA,CSGRDRLNEKLFF,TGCAGCGGCAGGGACCGACTAAATGAAAAACTGTTTTTT
TRBD1,TRBJ2-7,TRBV11-2,NA,CASSPLRDRGYYEQYF,TGTGCCAGCAGCCCCTTACGGGACAGAGGTTACTACGAGCAGTACTTC
NA,TRBJ1-5,TRBV9,many,CASSVGWGSNQPQHF,TGTGCCAGCAGCGTAGGGTGGGGTAGCAATCAGCCCCAGCATTTT
NA,TRBJ2-7,TRBV19,NA,CARSIGLYNEQYF,TGTGCCAGGAGTATTGGTTTGTACAACGAGCAGTACTTC
NA,TRBJ1-4,TRBV11-2,NA,CASSLRDATNEKLFF,TGTGCCAGCAGCTTGAGGGATGCAACTAATGAAAAACTGTTTTTT
NA,TRBJ1-5,TRBV20-1,NA,CSATGPLYSNQPQHF,TGCAGTGCCACCGGGCCGCTTTATAGCAATCAGCCCCAGCATTTT
NA,TRBJ2-1,TRBV5-1,NA,CASSLDGAAGYNEQFF,TGCGCCAGCAGCTTGGACGGGGCCGCCGGGTACAATGAGCAGTTCTTC
NA,TRBJ2-2,TRBV9,few,CASRGRGQATGELFF,TGTGCCAGCAGGGGGAGGGGACAGGCGACCGGGGAGCTGTTTTTT
TRBD2,TRBJ2-1,TRBV29-1,NA,CSVEGWRLASYNEQFF,TGCAGCGTTGAGGGTTGGAGACTAGCCTCCTACAATGAGCAGTTCTTC
NA,TRBJ1-1,TRBV6-1,many,CASELDGQNTEAFF,TGTGCCAGCGAATTGGACGGACAGAACACTGAAGCTTTCTTT
NA,TRBJ1-1,TRBV25-1,NA,CASSESFMNTEAFF,TGTGCCAGCAGTGAATCCTTTATGAACACTGAAGCTTTCTTT
TRBD1,TRBJ2-1,TRBV11-2,NA,CASSPTGQGYNEQFF,TGTGCCAGCAGCCCCACGGGACAGGGATATAATGAGCAGTTCTTC